Listed here are 4 T cell receptor beta chains from one sample, sequenced in a study of blood T cell repertoires in COVID-19. Data came from immunoSEQ multiplex PCR; TCRdb stores just in-frame clones and leaves some out. The sample consists of about 200,000 clones, just over 85% of them appearing once. The specimen was PBMCs or T cells enriched from blood (not recorded which). All receptors derive from a middle-aged woman with acute COVID-19.

The rearrangement links TRBV28 to TRBJ1-5; TRBD1 is a possible D gene (5 bases). CDR1 is MDHEN, CDR2 SYDVKM, per germline. The CDR3 consists of 12 residues. The germline V and J ends were trimmed by 4 bases and 5 bases, with 6 bases remaining between them. CDR3 region: CASSSQDQPQHF. The DNA of the CDR3 is TGTGCCAGCAGTTCACAGGATCAGCCCCAGCATTTT.

This chain links TRBV4-1 with TRBJ2-3, with TRBD2 identical over 10 bases. The V segment lost 1 base and the J segment 5 bases; nucleotides outside the gene matches: 6. The germline CDR1 and CDR2 sequences are MGHRA and YSYEKL. This CDR3 is built from 16 residues. The CDR3 DNA reads as TGCGCCAGCAGCCAAGTCGCTAGCGGGAGTGAAGATACGCAGTATTTT. This encodes CASSQVASGSEDTQYF.

The rearrangement joins TRBV19 to TRBJ2-3; a weak D match, TRBD1 (7 bases). This CDR3 is 17 amino acids long. The V end was cut by 4 bases, the J end by 3 bases, with 20 bases between. The germline V gene encodes CDR1 LNHDA and CDR2 SQIVND (reference sequence). The CDR3 DNA reads as TGTGCCAGTAGTAGCGACGGAGGGACAGCCGGAACAGATACGCAGTATTTT. Its protein product is CASSSDGGTAGTDTQYF.

The chain carries TRBV28 and TRBJ2-5; 10 nucleotides line up with TRBD1. The CDR3 totals 15 residues. Germline lookup yields CDR1 MDHEN and CDR2 SYDVKM. V lost 5 bases to trimming and J lost 5 bases; unmatched junction nucleotides: 8. CDR3 sequence (DNA): TGTGCCAGCAGTCCCGGACAGGGGGGATCGGAGACCCAGTACTTC. It specifies CASSPGQGGSETQYF.